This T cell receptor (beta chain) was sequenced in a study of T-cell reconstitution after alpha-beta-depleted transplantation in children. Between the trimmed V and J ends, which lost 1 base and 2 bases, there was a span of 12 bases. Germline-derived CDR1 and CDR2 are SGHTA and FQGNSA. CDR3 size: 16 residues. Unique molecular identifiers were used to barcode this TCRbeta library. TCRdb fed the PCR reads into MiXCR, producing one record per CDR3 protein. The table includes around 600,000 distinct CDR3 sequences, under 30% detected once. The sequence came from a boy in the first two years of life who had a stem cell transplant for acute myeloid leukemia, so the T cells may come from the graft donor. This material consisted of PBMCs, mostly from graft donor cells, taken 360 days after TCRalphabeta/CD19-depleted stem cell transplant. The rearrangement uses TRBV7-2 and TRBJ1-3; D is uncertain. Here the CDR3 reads CASSLVKELTGNTIYF. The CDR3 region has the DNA TGTGCCAGCAGCTTAGTAAAGGAGTTGACTGGAAACACCATATATTTT.